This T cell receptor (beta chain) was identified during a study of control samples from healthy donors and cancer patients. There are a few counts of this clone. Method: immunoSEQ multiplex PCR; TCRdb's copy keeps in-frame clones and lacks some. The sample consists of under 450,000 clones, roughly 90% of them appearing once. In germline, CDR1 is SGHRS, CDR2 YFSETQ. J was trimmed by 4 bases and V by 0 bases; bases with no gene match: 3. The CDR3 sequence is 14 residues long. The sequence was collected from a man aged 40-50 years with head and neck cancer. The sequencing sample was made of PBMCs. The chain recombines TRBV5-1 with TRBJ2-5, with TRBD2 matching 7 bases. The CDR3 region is CASSLGLAAETQYF. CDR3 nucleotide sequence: TGCGCCAGCAGCTTGGGCCTAGCGGCAGAGACCCAGTACTTC.